The 23 T cell receptor beta chains below all came from one sample that was sequenced in a study of blood T cell repertoires in COVID-19. TCRdb keeps only in-frame clones here, not all; method: immunoSEQ multiplex PCR. The sample yields 130,000 to 150,000 clones, over 75% seen once. The sequenced sample consisted of peripheral blood. These receptors were obtained from an older woman with COVID-19, enrolled during active disease.

This clone was seen only a few times. V and J are TRBV7-9 and TRBJ1-5, with no clear D. V was clipped by 7 bases and J by 2 bases, with 6 bases between them. CDR1 and CDR2 from the germline V gene are SEHNR and FQNEAQ (reference sequence). The CDR3 totals 12 residues. The DNA for the CDR3 is TGTGCCAGCACCTCGGGCAATCAGCCCCAGCATTTT. Amino acid sequence: CASTSGNQPQHF.

The sample holds a few counts of this clone. The J gene is TRBJ1-1, the V gene TRBV6-6, with D perhaps TRBD1 (6 bases). Trimming took off 7 bases at V and 3 bases at J, with 15 bases between the two ends. The CDR3 spans 14 residues. From germline, CDR1 is MNHNY and CDR2 SVGAGI (reference sequence). The CDR3 DNA reads as TGTGCCAGCACCCTACAGGGTGGGGACACTGAAGCTTTCTTT. This gives the protein CASTLQGGDTEAFF.

The chain employs TRBV6-2 or TRBV6-3 and TRBJ1-5; D ambiguous. The CDR3 runs to 11 residues. V gave up 2 bases and J gave up 15 bases, with 11 bases separating them. The germline V gene encodes CDR1 MNHEY and CDR2 SVGEGT. In DNA form, the CDR3 reads TGTGCCAGCAGTTACCGGGGAATGGCGCATTTT. It translates to CASSYRGMAHF.

The chain uses TRBV5-4 and TRBJ2-2; 9 positions agree with TRBD2. Germline assignment: CDR1 SGHNT and CDR2 YYREEE (reference sequence). The CDR3 consists of 17 residues. Unmatched junction bases numbered 6, after V lost 1 base and J lost 2 bases. In nucleotides, the CDR3 is TGTGCCAGCAGCTTGAAGGCGGGGGGGGATAACACCGGGGAGCTGTTTTTT. Its protein is CASSLKAGGDNTGELFF.

The J gene is TRBJ1-3, the V gene TRBV9; perhaps TRBD1 as D (6 bases). Trimming pared 4 bases from V and 0 bases from J, leaving 11 bases between. Germline V lookup: CDR1 SGDLS, CDR2 YYNGEE. The CDR3 length is 15 residues. The chain's CDR3 is CASSLGTFSGNTIYF. For the CDR3, the DNA is TGTGCCAGCAGCCTCGGGACATTCTCTGGAAACACCATATATTTT. Combining the CDR3 with reference TRBV9 and TRBJ1-3 gives the whole variable domain DSGVTQTPKHLITATGQRVTLRCSPRSGDLSVYWYQQSLDQGLQFLIQYYNGEERAKGNILERFSAQQFPDLHSELNLSSLELGDSALYFCASSLGTFSGNTIYFGEGSWLTVV.

The V gene is TRBV7-3, the J gene TRBJ2-7; 8 positions agree with TRBD1. Germline V lookup: CDR1 SGHTA, CDR2 FQGTGA. After removal of 5 bases from V and 7 bases from J, the junction contained 13 bases not matched to a gene. The CDR3 is 15 amino acids. CDR3 loop: CASSPTRDRHGEQYF. The CDR3 nucleotides read TGTGCCAGCAGCCCGACTCGGGACAGGCACGGGGAGCAGTACTTC. Using reference TRBV7-3 and TRBJ2-7 for the parts outside the CDR3, the full variable domain is GAGVSQTPSNKVTEKGKYVELRCDPISGHTALYWYRQSLGQGPEFLIYFQGTGAADDSGLPNDRFFAVRPEGSVSTLKIQRTERGDSAVYLCASSPTRDRHGEQYFGPGTRLTVT.

This clone was seen a single time. The rearrangement links TRBV3-1 (or the pseudogene TRBV3-2) to TRBJ2-7; tentative D call: TRBD1 (6 bases). Germline V CDR1 and CDR2: LGHDT, YNNKEL (reference sequence). V shed 1 base and J shed 6 bases, with 7 bases lying between them. The CDR3 covers 12 residues. The CDR3 here is CASSQAGVEQYF. DNA of the CDR3: TGTGCCAGCAGCCAAGCAGGGGTCGAGCAGTACTTC.

This sequence joins TRBV18 and TRBJ1-2, with 9 bases that match TRBD1. The CDR3 spans 15 residues. Per the germline V gene, CDR1 is KGHSH and CDR2 is LQKENI. Trimming took 0 bases from V and 5 from J; bases not matched to a gene: 4. The CDR3 DNA reads as TGTGCCAGCTCACCACCCGGGACAGGGTTTTATGGCTACACCTTC. Amino acids: CASSPPGTGFYGYTF.

The CDR3 DNA reads TGTGCCATCAGTGGTAGCGGGGGGGCGGGGACAGATACGCAGTATTTT. Translated, it gives CAISGSGGAGTDTQYF. The gene calls are TRBV10-3 and TRBJ2-3; 11 bases fit TRBD2. Germline V gives CDR1 ENHRY, CDR2 SYGVKD. V was clipped by 4 bases and J by 3 bases; unmatched bases: 6. This CDR3 has 16 residues.

V gene TRBV7-9 combines with J gene TRBJ2-5, with 7 nucleotides matching TRBD1. The ends lost 10 bases at V and 7 bases at J; junction bases unmatched: 12. CDR1 is SEHNR and CDR2 is FQNEAQ in the germline V gene (reference sequence). The CDR3 consists of 13 residues. The CDR3 nucleotides are TGTGCCACCGCCGGGACAGTCGTCGGGACCCAGTACTTC. Translated, it gives CATAGTVVGTQYF. The entire variable domain, with the rest obtained from reference TRBV7-9 and TRBJ2-5, is as follows: DTGVSQNPRHKITKRGQNVTFRCDPISEHNRLYWYRQTLGQGPEFLTYFQNEAQLEKSRLLSDRFSAERPKGSFSTLEIQRTEQGDSAMYLCATAGTVVGTQYFGPGTRLLVL.

J is TRBJ2-7 and V is TRBV10-3; 8 bases map to TRBD1. CDR3 length: 15 residues. Germline values: CDR1 ENHRY, CDR2 SYGVKD. Trimming cost V 3 bases and J 3 bases; bases outside gene matches: 7. The CDR3 protein is CAISDSRTGNYEQYF. CDR3 bases: TGTGCCATCAGTGATTCTAGGACAGGGAACTACGAGCAGTACTTC.

The rearrangement joins TRBV9 to TRBJ2-3, with D possibly being TRBD1 (5 bases). V lost 6 bases and J 4 bases, leaving 27 bases between the germline ends. This CDR3 comprises 18 residues. Looked up from germline, CDR1 is SGDLS and CDR2 is YYNGEE. The CDR3 coding sequence is TGTGCCAGCACTTCTCCCCCGGGCAGGGATGATTTATCAGATACGCAGTATTTT. Protein product: CASTSPPGRDDLSDTQYF.

This rearrangement joins TRBV4-3 to TRBJ1-4, with D maybe TRBD1 (6 bases). The V gene lost 6 bases and the J gene lost 5 bases, with 13 bases spanning the gap. The CDR3 spans 14 residues. Germline CDR1 is LGHNA and CDR2 is YSLEER. The chain's CDR3 is CASSTTGINEKLFF. DNA of the CDR3: TGCGCCAGCAGTACTACAGGGATCAATGAAAAACTGTTTTTT.

The chain uses TRBV6-5 and TRBJ1-4, with D possibly matching TRBD1 (6 bases). Trimming took 6 bases from V and 4 from J, leaving 9 bases between them. This CDR3 region has 13 residues. Germline V gene sequence: CDR1 MNHEY, CDR2 SVGAGI. In nucleotides, the CDR3 is TGTGCCAGCAGCAGGGGAGTTAATGAAAAACTGTTTTTT. It yields the protein CASSRGVNEKLFF.

V gene TRBV2 combines with J gene TRBJ2-5, with D possibly matching TRBD1 (6 bases). Trimming pared 5 bases from V and 4 bases from J, leaving 11 bases between. The CDR3 has 13 amino acids. CDR1 and CDR2 (germline): SNHLY, FYNNEI. The DNA for the CDR3 is TGTGCCAGCAGTACAGGGTGGGGAGAGACCCAGTACTTC. Amino acids: CASSTGWGETQYF.

The CDR3 DNA is TGTGCCAGCAGCTTTCTAGGGGTAGAGACGGATACGCAGTATTTT. Encoded protein: CASSFLGVETDTQYF. The genes are TRBV7-8 and TRBJ2-3; D possibly corresponds to TRBD1 (5 bases). V shed 3 bases and J shed 6 bases, with 16 bases lying between them. There are 15 residues in the CDR3. CDR1 is SGHVS, CDR2 FQNEAQ, per germline.

J is TRBJ1-3 and V is TRBV19; 9 bases match TRBD1. The CDR3 has 17 residues. Trimming took 8 bases from V and 8 from J; bases not matched to a gene: 19. In germline, CDR1 is LNHDA, CDR2 SQIVND (reference sequence). CDR3 sequence reads: CASGWTGEAKGKHTIYF. The CDR3, as DNA: TGTGCCAGTGGTTGGACAGGGGAAGCTAAGGGGAAGCACACCATATATTTT.

V is TRBV19 and J is TRBJ2-1; possible D gene TRBD2, 7 bases. The germline V and J ends were trimmed by 6 bases and 2 bases, with 14 bases remaining between them. In germline, CDR1 is LNHDA, CDR2 SQIVND (reference sequence). This CDR3 has 15 residues. CDR3: CASRGGPRAYNEQFF. CDR3 in DNA: TGTGCCAGTAGGGGGGGGCCTCGTGCCTACAATGAGCAGTTCTTC.

This chain links TRBV7-3 with TRBJ2-3, with 8 bases matching TRBD2. The germline CDR1 and CDR2 sequences are SGHTA and FQGTGA. The V segment lost 5 bases and the J segment 0 bases; nucleotides outside the gene matches: 4. The CDR3 is 15 amino acids. The CDR3 DNA reads as TGTGCCAGCAGCCTAGGACTAGCTAGCACAGATACGCAGTATTTT. Protein: CASSLGLASTDTQYF.

The J gene is TRBJ2-1, the V gene TRBV7-3; weak D call: TRBD2 (6 bases). Germline CDR1 is SGHTA and CDR2 is FQGTGA. Trimming took off 5 bases at V and 2 bases at J, with 16 bases between the two ends. This CDR3 is 16 amino acids long. The CDR3 DNA reads TGTGCCAGCAGCCCTGGCGGCGGGGCCGCCTACAATGAGCAGTTCTTC. Its protein product is CASSPGGGAAYNEQFF.

This sequence joins TRBV5-6 and TRBJ1-4; D not resolved. CDR3 size: 15 residues. Germline CDR1 SGHDT, CDR2 YYEEEE. V shed 5 bases and J shed 0 bases, with 11 bases lying between them. CDR3 residues: CASRRSVSTNEKLFF. The CDR3 DNA reads TGTGCCAGCAGACGCAGTGTGTCAACTAATGAAAAACTGTTTTTT.

This sequence joins TRBV2 and TRBJ2-7; possible D gene TRBD1, 5 bases. There are 13 residues in the CDR3. The V gene lost 7 bases and the J gene lost 1 base, with 11 bases spanning the gap. The germline V gene encodes CDR1 SNHLY and CDR2 FYNNEI. The CDR3 DNA reads as TGTGCCAGCACCCTTCCAGGGTCCTACGAGCAGTACTTC. Protein: CASTLPGSYEQYF.

The chain is built from TRBV9 and TRBJ2-7, with a possible D match to TRBD1 (6 bases). Per germline, CDR1 SGDLS and CDR2 YYNGEE. Deletions cut 3 bases from V and 0 bases from J, with 10 bases between. The CDR3 is 14 amino acids. The CDR3 spells CASSGTTGSYEQYF. The DNA of the CDR3 is TGTGCCAGCAGCGGAACGACAGGCTCCTACGAGCAGTACTTC.